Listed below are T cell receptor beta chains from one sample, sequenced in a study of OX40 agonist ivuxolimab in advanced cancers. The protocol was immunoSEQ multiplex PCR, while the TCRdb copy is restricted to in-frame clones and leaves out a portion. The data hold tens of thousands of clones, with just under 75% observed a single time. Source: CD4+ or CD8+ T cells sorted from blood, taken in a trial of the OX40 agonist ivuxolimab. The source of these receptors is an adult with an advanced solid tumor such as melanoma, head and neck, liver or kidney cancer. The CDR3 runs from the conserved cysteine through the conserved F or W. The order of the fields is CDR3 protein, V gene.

CASSAPASTQYF,TRBV5-1
CASSLVGPLPSF,TRBV7-9
CASRRLLGQSNEKLFF,TRBV13
CASTRTGLGNTEAFF,TRBV7-2
CASRPGTGRGYTF,TRBV6-6
CSVSPPPTGELFF,TRBV29-1
CASSFRGGNNEQFF,TRBV11-1
CASSSPTGSTYEQYF,TRBV4-1
CASSEQGVGSPLHF,TRBV6-1
CASSYGRGAKNIQYF,TRBV6-5
CASSPQGRNTEAFF,TRBV2
CASSDRGNSPLHF,TRBV25-1
CASSGGTGAQPQHF,TRBV19
CASSLLGTNEKLFF,TRBV25-1
CASSVFRGNTEAFF,TRBV9
CASSRSDENTEAFF,TRBV18
CASSIEGGPLAKNIQYF,TRBV19
CASSGTGAHVTDTQYF,TRBV9
CAISGLADSTDTQYF,TRBV10-3
CASSLPRQETNTGELFF,TRBV2
CASSPGTTYEQYF,TRBV5-1
CASQLQGAGSPLHF,TRBV7-6
CASSLPGTVNYGYTF,TRBV27
CASSAGANVLTF,TRBV2
CASTEGLNYGYTF,TRBV19
CASSVDSSYNSPLHF,TRBV6-1
CASSWGQNTGELFF,TRBV10-1
CAWNWPGANVLTF,TRBV30
CASSLMGYEKLFF,TRBV5-8